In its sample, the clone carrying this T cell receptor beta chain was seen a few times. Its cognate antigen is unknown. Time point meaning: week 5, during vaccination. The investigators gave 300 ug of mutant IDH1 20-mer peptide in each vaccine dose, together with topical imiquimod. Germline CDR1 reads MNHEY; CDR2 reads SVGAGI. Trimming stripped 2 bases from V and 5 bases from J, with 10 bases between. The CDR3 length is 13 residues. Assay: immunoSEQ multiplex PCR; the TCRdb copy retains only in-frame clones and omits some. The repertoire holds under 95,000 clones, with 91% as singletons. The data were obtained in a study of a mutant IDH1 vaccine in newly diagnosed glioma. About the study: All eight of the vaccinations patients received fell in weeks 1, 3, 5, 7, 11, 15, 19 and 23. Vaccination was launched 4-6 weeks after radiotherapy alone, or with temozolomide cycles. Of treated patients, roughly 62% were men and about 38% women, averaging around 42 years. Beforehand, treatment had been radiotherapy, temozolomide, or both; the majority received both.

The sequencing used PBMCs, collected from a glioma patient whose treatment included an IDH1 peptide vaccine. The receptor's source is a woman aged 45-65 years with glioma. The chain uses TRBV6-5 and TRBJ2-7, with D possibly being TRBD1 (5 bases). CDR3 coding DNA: TGTGCCAGCAGTTACCCACCCAGGGACGAGCAGTACTTC. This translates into CASSYPPRDEQYF.